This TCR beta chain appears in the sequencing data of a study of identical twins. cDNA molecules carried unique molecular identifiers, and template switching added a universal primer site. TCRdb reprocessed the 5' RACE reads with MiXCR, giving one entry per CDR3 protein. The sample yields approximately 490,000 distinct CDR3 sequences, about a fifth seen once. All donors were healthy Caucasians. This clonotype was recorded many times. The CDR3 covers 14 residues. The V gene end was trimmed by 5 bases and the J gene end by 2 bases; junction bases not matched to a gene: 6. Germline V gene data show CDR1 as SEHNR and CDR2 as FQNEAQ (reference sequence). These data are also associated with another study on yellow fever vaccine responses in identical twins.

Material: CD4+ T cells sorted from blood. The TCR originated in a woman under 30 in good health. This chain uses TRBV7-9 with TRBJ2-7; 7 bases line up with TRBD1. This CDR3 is CASSPRDRAYEQYV. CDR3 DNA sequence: TGTGCCAGCAGCCCCCGGGACAGAGCCTACGAGCAGTACGTC.